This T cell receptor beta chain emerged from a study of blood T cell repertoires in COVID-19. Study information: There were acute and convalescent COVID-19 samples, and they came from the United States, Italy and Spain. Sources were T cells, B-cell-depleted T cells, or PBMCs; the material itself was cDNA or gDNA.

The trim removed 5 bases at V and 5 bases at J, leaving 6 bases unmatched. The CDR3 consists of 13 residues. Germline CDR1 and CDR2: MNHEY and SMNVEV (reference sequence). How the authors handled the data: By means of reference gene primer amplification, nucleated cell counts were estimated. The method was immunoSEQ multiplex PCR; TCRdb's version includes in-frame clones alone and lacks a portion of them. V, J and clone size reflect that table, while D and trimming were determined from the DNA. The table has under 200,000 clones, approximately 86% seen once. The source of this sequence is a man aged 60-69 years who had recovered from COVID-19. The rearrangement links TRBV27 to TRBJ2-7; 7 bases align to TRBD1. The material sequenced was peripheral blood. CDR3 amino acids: CASSRTGVHEQYF. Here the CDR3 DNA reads TGTGCCAGCAGTAGAACAGGGGTCCACGAGCAGTACTTC.